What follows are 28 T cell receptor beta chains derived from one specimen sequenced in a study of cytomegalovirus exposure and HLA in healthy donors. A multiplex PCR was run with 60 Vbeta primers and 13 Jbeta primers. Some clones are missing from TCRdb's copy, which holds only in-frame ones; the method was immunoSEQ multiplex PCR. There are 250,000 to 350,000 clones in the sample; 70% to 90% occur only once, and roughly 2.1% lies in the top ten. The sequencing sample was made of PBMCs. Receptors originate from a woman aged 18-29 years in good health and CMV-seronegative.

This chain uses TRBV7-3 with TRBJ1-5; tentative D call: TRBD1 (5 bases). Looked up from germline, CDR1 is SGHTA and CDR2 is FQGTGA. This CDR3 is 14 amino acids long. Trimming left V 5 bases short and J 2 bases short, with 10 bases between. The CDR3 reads CASSPAGGNQPQHF. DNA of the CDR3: TGTGCCAGCAGCCCGGCGGGGGGCAATCAGCCCCAGCATTTT.

The CDR3 loop reads CASRDRGRDYGYTF. CDR3 DNA sequence: TGTGCCAGCAGGGACAGGGGGCGGGACTATGGCTACACCTTC. The genes are TRBV6-1 and TRBJ1-2; TRBD1 aligns across 11 bases. The germline V gene encodes CDR1 MNHNS and CDR2 SASEGT. The CDR3 runs 14 residues. V lost 6 bases, J lost 3 bases, and 3 bases stayed unmatched.

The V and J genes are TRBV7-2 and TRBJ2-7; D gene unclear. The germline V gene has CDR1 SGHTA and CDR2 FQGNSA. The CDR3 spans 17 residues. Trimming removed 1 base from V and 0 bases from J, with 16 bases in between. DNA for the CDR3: TGTGCCAGCAGCTTAGTAGCAGTCGGAACGTACTCCTACGAGCAGTACTTC. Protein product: CASSLVAVGTYSYEQYF.

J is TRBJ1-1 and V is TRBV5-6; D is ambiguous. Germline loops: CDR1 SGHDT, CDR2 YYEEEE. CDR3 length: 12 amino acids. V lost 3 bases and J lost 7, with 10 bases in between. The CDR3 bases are TGTGCCAGCAGCTCGATGGGCATTGAAGCTTTCTTT. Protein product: CASSSMGIEAFF.

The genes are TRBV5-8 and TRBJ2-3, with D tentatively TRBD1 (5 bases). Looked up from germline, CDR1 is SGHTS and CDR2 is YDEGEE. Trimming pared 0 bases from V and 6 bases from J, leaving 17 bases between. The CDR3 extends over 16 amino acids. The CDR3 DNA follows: TGTGCCAGCAGCTTGGTGGGGCACATGGATAGGGATACGCAGTATTTT. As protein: CASSLVGHMDRDTQYF.

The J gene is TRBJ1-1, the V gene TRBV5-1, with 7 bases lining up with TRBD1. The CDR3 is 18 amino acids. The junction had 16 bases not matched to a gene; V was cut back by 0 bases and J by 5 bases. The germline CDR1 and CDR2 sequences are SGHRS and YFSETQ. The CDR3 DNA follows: TGCGCCAGCAGCTTGGCCGAGGGGACAGCGAGTTATCGGACTGAAGCTTTCTTT. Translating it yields CASSLAEGTASYRTEAFF.

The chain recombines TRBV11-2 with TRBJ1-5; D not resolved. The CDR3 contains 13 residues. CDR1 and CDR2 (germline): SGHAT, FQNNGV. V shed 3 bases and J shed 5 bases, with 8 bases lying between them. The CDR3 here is CASSFEPYQPQHF. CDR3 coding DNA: TGTGCCAGCAGCTTTGAGCCATATCAGCCCCAGCATTTT.

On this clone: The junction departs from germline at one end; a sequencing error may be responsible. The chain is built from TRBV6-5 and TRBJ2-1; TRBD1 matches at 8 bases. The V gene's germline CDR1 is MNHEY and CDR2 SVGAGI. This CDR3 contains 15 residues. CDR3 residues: CASSTRQGSPLKPVF. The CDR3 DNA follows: TGTGCCAGCAGTACCCGACAGGGGTCGCCCTTAAAACCGGTCTTC.

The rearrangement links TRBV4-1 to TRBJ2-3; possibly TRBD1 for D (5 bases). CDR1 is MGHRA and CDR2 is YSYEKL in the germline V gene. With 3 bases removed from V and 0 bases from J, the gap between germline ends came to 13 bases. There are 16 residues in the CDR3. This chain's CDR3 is CASSQRQPLSTDTQYF. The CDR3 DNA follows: TGCGCCAGCAGCCAGAGACAGCCCCTGAGCACAGATACGCAGTATTTT.

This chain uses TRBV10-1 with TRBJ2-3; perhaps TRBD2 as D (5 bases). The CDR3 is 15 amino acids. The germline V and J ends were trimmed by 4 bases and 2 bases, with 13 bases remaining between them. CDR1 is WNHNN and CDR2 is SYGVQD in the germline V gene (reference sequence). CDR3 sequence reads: CASSGGRTLTDTQYF. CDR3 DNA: TGCGCCAGCAGTGGAGGAAGGACTCTCACAGATACGCAGTATTTT.

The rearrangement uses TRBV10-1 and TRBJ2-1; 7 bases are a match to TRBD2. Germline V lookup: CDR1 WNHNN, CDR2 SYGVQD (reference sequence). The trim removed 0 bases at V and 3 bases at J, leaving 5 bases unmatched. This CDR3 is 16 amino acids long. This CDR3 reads CASSESWGGDYNEQFF. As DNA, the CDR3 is TGCGCCAGCAGTGAGTCGTGGGGGGGGGACTACAATGAGCAGTTCTTC.

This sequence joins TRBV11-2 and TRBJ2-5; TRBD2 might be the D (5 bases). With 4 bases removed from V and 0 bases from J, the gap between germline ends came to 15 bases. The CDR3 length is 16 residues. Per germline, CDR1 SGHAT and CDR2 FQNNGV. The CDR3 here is CASSSWGDTYQETQYF. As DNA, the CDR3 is TGTGCCAGCAGCTCGTGGGGAGACACGTACCAAGAGACCCAGTACTTC.

CDR3 residues: CASSLADSYDEQYF. CDR3 DNA: TGTGCCAGCAGCTTAGCTGACAGTTACGACGAGCAGTACTTC. The chain links TRBV13 to TRBJ2-7, with D possibly TRBD1 on 5 matching bases. CDR3 size: 14 residues. Germline CDR1 and CDR2: PRHDT and FYEKMQ (reference sequence). The V end lost 1 base, the J end lost 5 bases, and 12 bases lay between the germline ends. Supplemented by reference TRBV13 and TRBJ2-7, the full variable domain reads AAGVIQSPRHLIKEKRETATLKCYPIPRHDTVYWYQQGPGQDPQFLISFYEKMQSDKGSIPDRFSAQQFSDYHSELNMSSLELGDSALYFCASSLADSYDEQYFGPGTRLTVT.

The CDR3 sequence: CASSLVGQGADNSPLHF. CDR3 DNA sequence: TGTGCCAGCAGCTTAGTAGGACAGGGGGCCGATAATTCACCCCTCCACTTT. This chain links TRBV11-2 with TRBJ1-6; 11 bases agree with TRBD1. This CDR3 spans 17 amino acids. V lost 1 base to trimming and J lost 5 bases; unmatched junction nucleotides: 4. Germline V gives CDR1 SGHAT, CDR2 FQNNGV.

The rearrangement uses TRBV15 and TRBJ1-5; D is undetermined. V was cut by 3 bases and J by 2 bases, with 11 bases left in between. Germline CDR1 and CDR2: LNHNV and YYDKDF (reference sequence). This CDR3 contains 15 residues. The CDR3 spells CATSSPDKGNQPQHF. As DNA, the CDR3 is TGTGCCACCAGCAGTCCCGACAAGGGCAATCAGCCCCAGCATTTT.

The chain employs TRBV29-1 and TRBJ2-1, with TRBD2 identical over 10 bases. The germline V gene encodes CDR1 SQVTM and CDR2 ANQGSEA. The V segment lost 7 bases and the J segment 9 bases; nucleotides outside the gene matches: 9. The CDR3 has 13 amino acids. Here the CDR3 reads CSAPGTSESEQFF. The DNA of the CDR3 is TGCAGCGCCCCGGGGACTAGCGAGAGTGAGCAGTTCTTC.

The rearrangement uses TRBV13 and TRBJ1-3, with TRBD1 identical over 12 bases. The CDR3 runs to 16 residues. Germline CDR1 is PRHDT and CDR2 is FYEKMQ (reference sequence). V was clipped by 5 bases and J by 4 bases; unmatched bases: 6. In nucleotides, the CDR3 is TGTGCCAGCAGCGGCTGGGACAGGGGGCACGGAAACACCATATATTTT. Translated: CASSGWDRGHGNTIYF.

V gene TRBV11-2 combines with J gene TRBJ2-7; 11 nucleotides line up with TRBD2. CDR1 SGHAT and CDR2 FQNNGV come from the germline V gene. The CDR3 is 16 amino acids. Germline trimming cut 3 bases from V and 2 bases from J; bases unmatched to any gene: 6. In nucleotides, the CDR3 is TGTGCCAGCAGCTTGGTATCTAGCGGGAGGCCCTACGAGCAGTACTTC. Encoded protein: CASSLVSSGRPYEQYF.

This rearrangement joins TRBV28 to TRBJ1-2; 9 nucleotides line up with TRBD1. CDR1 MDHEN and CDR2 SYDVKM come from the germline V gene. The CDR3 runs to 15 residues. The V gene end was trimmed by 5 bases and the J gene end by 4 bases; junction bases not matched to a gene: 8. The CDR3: CASSHGTGRFYGYTF. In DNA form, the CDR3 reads TGTGCCAGCAGTCATGGGACAGGGAGGTTCTATGGCTACACCTTC.

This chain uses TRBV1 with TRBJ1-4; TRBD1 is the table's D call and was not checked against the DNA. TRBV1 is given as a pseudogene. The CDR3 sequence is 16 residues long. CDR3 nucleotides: TGCACCAGCAGCCAAGATCGTGGACAGGGGAATGAAAAACTGTTTTTT. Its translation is CTSSQDRGQGNEKLFF.

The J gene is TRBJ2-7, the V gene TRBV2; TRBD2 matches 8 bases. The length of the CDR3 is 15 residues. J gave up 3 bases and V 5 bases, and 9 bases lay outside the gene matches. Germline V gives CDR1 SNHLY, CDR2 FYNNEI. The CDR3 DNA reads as TGTGCCAGCAGTATCGGGGGGGACAATAGCTACGAGCAGTACTTC. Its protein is CASSIGGDNSYEQYF.

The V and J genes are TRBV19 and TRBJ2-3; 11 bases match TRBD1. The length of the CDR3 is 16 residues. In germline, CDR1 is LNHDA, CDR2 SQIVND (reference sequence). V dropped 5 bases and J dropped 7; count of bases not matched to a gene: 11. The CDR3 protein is CASSREPGQGDHTQYF. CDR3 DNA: TGTGCCAGTAGTCGCGAACCGGGACAGGGGGATCATACGCAGTATTTT.

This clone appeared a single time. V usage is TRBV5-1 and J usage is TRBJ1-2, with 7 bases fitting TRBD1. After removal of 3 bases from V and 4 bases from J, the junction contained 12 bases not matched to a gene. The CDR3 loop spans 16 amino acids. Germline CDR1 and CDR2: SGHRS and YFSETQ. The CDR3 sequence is CASSWDREKNFYGYTF. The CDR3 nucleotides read TGCGCCAGCAGCTGGGACAGAGAGAAAAATTTCTATGGCTACACCTTC.

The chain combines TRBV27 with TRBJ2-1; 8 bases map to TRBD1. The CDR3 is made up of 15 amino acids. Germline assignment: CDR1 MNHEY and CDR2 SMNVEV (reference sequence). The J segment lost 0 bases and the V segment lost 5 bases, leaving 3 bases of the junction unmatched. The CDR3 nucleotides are TGTGCCAGCAGTCCAACAGGGGGCTCCTACAATGAGCAGTTCTTC. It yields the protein CASSPTGGSYNEQFF.

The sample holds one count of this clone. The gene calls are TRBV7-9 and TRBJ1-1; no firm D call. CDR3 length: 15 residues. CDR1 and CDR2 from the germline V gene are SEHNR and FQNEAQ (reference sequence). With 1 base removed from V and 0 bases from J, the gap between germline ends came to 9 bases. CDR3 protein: CASSLDGGMNTEAFF. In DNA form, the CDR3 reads TGTGCCAGCAGCTTAGATGGAGGAATGAACACTGAAGCTTTCTTT.

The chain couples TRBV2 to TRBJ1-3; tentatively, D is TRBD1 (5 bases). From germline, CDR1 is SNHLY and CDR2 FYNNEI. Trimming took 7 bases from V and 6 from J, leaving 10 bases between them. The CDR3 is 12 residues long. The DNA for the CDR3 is TGTGCCAGCAAGGGGCCCTCAAACACCATATATTTT. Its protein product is CASKGPSNTIYF. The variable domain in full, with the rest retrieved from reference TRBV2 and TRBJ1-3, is EPEVTQTPSHQVTQMGQEVILRCVPISNHLYFYWYRQILGQKVEFLVSFYNNEISEKSEIFDDQFSVERPDGSNFTLKIRSTKLEDSAMYFCASKGPSNTIYFGEGSWLTVV.

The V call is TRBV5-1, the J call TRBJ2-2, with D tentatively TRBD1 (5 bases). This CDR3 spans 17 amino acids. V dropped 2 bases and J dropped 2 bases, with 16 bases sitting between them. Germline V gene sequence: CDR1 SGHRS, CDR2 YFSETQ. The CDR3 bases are TGCGCCAGCAGCTTTAGATCGACAGACAGCAACACCGGGGAGCTGTTTTTT. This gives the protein CASSFRSTDSNTGELFF. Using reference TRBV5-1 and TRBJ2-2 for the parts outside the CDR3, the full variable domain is KAGVTQTPRYLIKTRGQQVTLSCSPISGHRSVSWYQQTPGQGLQFLFEYFSETQRNKGNFPGRFSGRQFSNSRSEMNVSTLELGDSALYLCASSFRSTDSNTGELFFGEGSRLTVL.

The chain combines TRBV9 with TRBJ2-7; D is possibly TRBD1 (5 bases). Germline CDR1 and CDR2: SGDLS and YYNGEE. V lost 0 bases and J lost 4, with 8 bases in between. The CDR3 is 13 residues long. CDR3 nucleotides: TGTGCCAGCAGCGTAGACACAGGATACGAGCAGTACTTC. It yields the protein CASSVDTGYEQYF.